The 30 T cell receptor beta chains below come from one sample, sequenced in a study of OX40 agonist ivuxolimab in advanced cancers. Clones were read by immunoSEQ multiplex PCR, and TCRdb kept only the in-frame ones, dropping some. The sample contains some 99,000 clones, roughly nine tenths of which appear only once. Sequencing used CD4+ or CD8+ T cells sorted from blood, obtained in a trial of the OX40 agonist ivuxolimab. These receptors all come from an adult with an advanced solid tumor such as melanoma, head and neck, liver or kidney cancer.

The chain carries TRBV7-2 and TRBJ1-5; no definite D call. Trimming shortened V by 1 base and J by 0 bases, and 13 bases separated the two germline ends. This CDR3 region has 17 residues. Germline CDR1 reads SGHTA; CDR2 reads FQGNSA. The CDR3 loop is CASSLVPHSPSNQPQHF. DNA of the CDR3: TGTGCCAGCAGCTTAGTTCCACATTCCCCTAGCAATCAGCCCCAGCATTTT.

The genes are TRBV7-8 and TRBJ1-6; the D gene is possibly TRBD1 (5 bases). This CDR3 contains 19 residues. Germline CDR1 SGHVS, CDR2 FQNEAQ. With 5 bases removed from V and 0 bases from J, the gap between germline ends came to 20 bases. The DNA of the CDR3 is TGTGCCAGCAGCGTAATCCGGGACGGTCTAAGCTCCTATAATTCACCCCTCCACTTT. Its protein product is CASSVIRDGLSSYNSPLHF.

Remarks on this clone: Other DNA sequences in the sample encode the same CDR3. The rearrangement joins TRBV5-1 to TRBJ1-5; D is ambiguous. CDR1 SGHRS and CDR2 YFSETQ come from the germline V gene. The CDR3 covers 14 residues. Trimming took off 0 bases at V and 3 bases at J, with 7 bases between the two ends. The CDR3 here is CASSLEGPNQPQHF. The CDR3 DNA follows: TGCGCCAGCAGCTTGGAAGGGCCCAATCAGCCCCAGCATTTT.

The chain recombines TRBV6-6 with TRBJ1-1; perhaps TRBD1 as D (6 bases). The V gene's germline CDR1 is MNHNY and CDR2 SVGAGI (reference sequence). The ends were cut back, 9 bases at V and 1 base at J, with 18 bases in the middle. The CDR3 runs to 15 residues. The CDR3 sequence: CASVGGIRGNTEAFF. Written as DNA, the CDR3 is TGTGCCAGTGTTGGGGGCATCCGTGGGAACACTGAAGCTTTCTTT.

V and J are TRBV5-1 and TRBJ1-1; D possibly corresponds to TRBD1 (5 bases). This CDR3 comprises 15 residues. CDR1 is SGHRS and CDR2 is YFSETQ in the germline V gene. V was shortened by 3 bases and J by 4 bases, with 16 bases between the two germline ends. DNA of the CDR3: TGCGCCAGCAGCTCCCTCGGAGCGAGGGGCACTGAAGCTTTCTTT. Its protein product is CASSSLGARGTEAFF.

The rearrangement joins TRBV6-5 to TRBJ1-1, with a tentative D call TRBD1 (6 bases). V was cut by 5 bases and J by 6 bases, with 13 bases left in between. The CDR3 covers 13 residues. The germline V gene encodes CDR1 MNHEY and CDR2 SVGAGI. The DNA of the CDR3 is TGTGCCAGCAGTAGGGTGGGGGGCTCTGAAGCTTTCTTT. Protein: CASSRVGGSEAFF.

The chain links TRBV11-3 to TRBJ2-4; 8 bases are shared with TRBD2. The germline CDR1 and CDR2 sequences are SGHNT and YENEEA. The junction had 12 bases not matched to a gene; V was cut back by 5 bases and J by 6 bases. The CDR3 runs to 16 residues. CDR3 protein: CASSPAGGADSNIQYF. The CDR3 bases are TGTGCCAGCAGCCCTGCCGGGGGGGCGGATTCAAACATTCAGTACTTC.

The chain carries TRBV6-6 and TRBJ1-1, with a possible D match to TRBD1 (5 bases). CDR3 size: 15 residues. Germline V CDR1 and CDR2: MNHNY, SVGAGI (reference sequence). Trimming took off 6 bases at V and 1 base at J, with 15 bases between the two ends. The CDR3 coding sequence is TGTGCCAGCAGATACCTCGCCAGGGCGAACACTGAAGCTTTCTTT. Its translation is CASRYLARANTEAFF.

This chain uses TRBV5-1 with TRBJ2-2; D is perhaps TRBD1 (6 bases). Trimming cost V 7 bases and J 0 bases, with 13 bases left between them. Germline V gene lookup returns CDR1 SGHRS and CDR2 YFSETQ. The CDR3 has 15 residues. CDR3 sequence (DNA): TGCGCCAGCGGGTCACAGGGAGCGAACACCGGGGAGCTGTTTTTT. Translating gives CASGSQGANTGELFF.

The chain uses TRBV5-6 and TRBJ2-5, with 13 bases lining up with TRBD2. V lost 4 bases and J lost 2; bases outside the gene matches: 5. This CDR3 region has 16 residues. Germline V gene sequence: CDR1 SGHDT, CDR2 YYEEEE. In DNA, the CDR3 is TGTGCCAGCAGCCGGACTAGCGGGGGAGTGCAAGAGACCCAGTACTTC. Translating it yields CASSRTSGGVQETQYF.

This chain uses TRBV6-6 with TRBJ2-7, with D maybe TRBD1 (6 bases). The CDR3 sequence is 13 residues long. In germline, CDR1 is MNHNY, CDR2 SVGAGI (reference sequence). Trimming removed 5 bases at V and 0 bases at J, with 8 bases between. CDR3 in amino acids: CASSTGNSYEQYF. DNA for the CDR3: TGTGCCAGCAGTACAGGGAACTCCTACGAGCAGTACTTC.

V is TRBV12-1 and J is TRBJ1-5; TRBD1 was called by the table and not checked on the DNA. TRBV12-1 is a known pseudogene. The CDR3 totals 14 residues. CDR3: CASSFRVLNQPQHF. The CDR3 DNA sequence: TGTGCCAGCAGCTTCAGGGTCCTAAATCAGCCCCAGCATTTT.

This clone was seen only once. Here the CDR3 DNA reads TGTGCCAGCAGCTCTAAAGGTGGGAGGACTTCCTACGAGCAGTACTTC. It codes for CASSSKGGRTSYEQYF. The V and J genes are TRBV7-9 and TRBJ2-7; possibly TRBD2 for D (6 bases). V lost 4 bases to trimming and J lost 1 base, with 17 bases between them. The CDR3 has 16 residues. Looked up from germline, CDR1 is SEHNR and CDR2 is FQNEAQ (reference sequence).

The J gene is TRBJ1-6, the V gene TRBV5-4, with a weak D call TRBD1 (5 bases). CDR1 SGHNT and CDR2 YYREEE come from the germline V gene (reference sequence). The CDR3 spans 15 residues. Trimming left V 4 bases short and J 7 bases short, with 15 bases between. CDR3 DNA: TGTGCCAGCAGCCAAGGACCAGGGCTAAATTCACCCCTCCACTTT. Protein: CASSQGPGLNSPLHF.

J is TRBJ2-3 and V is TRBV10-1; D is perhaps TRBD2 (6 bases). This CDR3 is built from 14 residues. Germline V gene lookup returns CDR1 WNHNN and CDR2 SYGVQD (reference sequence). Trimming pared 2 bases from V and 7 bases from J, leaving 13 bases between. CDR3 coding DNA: TGCGCCAGCAGTGAGAACGCAGGGAGGTATACGCAGTATTTT. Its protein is CASSENAGRYTQYF.

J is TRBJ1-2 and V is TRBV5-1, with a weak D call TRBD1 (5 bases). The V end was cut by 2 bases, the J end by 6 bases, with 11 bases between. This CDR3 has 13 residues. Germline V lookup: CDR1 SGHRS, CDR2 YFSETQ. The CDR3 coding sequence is TGCGCCAGCAGCTTTGCGGGGGAGGATGGCTACACCTTC. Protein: CASSFAGEDGYTF.

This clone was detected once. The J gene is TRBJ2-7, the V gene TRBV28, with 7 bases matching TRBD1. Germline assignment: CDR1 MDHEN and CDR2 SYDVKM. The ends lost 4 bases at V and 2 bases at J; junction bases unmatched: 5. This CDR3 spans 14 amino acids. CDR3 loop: CASSSPTGTYEQYF. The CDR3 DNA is TGTGCCAGCAGTTCACCGACAGGGACCTACGAGCAGTACTTC. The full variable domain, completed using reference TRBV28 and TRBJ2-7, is DVKVTQSSRYLVKRTGEKVFLECVQDMDHENMFWYRQDPGLGLRLIYFSYDVKMKEKGDIPEGYSVSREKKERFSLILESASTNQTSMYLCASSSPTGTYEQYFGPGTRLTVT.

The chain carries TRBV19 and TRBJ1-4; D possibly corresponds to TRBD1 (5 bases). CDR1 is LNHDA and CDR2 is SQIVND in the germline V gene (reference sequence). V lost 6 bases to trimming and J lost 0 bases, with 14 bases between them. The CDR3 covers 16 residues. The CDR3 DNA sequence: TGTGCCAGTAGCATTGGGGGAAGTGCAACTAATGAAAAACTGTTTTTT. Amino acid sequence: CASSIGGSATNEKLFF.

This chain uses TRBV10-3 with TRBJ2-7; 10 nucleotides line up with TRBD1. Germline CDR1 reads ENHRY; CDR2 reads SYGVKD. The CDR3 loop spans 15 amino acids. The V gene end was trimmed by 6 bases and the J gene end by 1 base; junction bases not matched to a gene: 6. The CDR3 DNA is TGTGCCATCAGGAAAGGACAGGGGGGTTCCTACGAGCAGTACTTC. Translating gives CAIRKGQGGSYEQYF.

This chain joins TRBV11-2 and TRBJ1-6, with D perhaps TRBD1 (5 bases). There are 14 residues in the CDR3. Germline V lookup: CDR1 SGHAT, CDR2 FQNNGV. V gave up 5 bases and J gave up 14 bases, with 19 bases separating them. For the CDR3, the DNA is TGTGCCAGCAGCCGCCGGCCGAGGGACGGGTCCCTCCACTTT. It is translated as CASSRRPRDGSLHF.

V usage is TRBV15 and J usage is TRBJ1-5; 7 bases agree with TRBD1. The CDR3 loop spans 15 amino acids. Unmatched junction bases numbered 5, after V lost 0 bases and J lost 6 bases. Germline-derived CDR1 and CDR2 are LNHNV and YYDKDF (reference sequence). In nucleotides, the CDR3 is TGTGCCACCAGCAGAGATGACAGGGTCGGTCAGCCCCAGCATTTT. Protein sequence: CATSRDDRVGQPQHF.

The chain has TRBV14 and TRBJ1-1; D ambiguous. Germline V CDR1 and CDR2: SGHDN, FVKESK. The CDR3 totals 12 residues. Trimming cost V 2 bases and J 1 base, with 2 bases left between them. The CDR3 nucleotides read TGTGCCAGCAGCCAAAAGAACACTGAAGCTTTCTTT. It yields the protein CASSQKNTEAFF.

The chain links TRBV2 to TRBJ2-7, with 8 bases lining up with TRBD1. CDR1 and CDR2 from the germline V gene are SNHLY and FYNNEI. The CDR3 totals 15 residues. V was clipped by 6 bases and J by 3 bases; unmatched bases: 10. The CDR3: CASREGQVGGYEQYF. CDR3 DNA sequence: TGTGCCAGCAGGGAGGGACAGGTAGGCGGCTACGAGCAGTACTTC.

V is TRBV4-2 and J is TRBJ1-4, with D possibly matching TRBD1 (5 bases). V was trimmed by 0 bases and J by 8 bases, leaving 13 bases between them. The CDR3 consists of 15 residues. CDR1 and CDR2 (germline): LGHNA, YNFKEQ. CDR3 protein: CASSQDRERPEKLFF. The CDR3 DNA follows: TGTGCCAGCAGCCAAGACAGGGAGCGTCCGGAAAAACTGTTTTTT.

DNA of the CDR3: TGCAGTGCTAGGAATCGATATGGCTACACCTTC. It is translated as CSARNRYGYTF. The chain joins TRBV20-1 to TRBJ1-2; no definite D call. CDR3 length: 11 residues. Germline lookup yields CDR1 DFQATT and CDR2 SNEGSKA (reference sequence). V gave up 3 bases and J gave up 5 bases, with 7 bases separating them.

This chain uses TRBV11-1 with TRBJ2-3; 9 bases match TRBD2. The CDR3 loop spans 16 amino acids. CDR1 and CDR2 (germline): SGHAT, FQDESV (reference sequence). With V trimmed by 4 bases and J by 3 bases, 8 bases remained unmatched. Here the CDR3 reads CASSSGLARGTDTQYF. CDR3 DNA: TGTGCCAGCAGCTCCGGACTAGCGAGGGGTACAGATACGCAGTATTTT.

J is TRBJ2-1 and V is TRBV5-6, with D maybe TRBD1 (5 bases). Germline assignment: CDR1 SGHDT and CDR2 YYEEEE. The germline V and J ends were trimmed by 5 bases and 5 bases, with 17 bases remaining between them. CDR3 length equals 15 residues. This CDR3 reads CASRKVGRPHNEQFF. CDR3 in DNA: TGTGCCAGCAGGAAGGTGGGGCGCCCCCACAATGAGCAGTTCTTC.

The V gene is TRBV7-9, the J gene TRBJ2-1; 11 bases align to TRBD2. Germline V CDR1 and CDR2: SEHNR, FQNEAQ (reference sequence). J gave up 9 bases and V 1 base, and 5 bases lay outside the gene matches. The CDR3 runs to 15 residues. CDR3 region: CASSLGRLAGTEQFF. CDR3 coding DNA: TGTGCCAGCAGCTTAGGCCGACTAGCGGGGACTGAGCAGTTCTTC. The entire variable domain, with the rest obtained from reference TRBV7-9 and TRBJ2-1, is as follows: DTGVSQNPRHKITKRGQNVTFRCDPISEHNRLYWYRQTLGQGPEFLTYFQNEAQLEKSRLLSDRFSAERPKGSFSTLEIQRTEQGDSAMYLCASSLGRLAGTEQFFGPGTRLTVL.

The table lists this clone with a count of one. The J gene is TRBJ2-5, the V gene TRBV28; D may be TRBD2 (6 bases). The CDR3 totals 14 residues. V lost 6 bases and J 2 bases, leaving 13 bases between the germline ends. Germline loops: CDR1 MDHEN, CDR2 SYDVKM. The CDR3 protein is CASRGGVTQETQYF. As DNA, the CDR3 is TGTGCCAGCAGGGGCGGGGTAACACAAGAGACCCAGTACTTC.

In DNA, the CDR3 is TGTGCCAGTGTTTCGGGCAGGGCGGATACGCAGTATTTT. Its translation: CASVSGRADTQYF. The genes are TRBV19 and TRBJ2-3, with D maybe TRBD1 (5 bases). Trimming pared 8 bases from V and 6 bases from J, leaving 15 bases between. The CDR3 runs 13 residues. Germline CDR1 LNHDA, CDR2 SQIVND (reference sequence).